Sequencing of this T cell receptor beta chain was carried out in a study of T cell changes during pregnancy in multiple sclerosis. This CDR3 contains 11 residues. The germline V gene encodes CDR1 SGHTA and CDR2 FQGNSA. Trimming pared 3 bases from V and 5 bases from J, leaving 3 bases between. Sequencing used immunoSEQ multiplex PCR; TCRdb keeps in-frame clones, though not all of them. The sample lists around 74,000 clones, roughly nine tenths occurring once. The TCR sequence derives from a female donor with multiple sclerosis, enrolled in a pregnancy study. Sequencing used peripheral blood, obtained before pregnancy. The V call is TRBV7-2, the J call TRBJ2-3; D unclear. The CDR3 DNA follows: TGTGCCAGCAGCTTCAAAGATACGCAGTATTTT. Its translation: CASSFKDTQYF.